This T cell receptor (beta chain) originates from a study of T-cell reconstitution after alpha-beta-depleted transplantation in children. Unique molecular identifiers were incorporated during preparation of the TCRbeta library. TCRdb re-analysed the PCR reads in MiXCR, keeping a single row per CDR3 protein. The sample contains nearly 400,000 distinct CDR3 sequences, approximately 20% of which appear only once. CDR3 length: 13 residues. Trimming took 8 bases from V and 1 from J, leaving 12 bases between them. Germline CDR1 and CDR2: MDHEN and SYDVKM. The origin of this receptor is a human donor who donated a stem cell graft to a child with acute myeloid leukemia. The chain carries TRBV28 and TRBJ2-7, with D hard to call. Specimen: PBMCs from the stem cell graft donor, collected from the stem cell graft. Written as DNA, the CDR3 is TGTGCCAGCGACTCGACCCTATCCTACGAGCAGTACTTC. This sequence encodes CASDSTLSYEQYF.